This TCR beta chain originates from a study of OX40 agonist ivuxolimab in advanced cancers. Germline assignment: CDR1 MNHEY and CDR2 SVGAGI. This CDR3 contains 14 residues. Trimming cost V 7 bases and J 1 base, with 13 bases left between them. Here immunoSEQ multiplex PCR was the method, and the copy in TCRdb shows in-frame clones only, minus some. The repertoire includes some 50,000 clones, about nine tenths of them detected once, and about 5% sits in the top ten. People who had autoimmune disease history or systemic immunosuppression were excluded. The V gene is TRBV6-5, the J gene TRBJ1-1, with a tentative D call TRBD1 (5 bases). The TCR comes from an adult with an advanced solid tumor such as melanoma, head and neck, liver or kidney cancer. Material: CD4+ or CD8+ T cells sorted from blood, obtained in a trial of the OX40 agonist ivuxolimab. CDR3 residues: CASTRDGPNTEAFF. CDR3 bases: TGTGCCAGCACCCGGGACGGACCGAACACTGAAGCTTTCTTT.